The 24 T cell receptor beta chains presented below share a single source sample, sequenced in a study of PD-1 blockade in classical Hodgkin lymphoma. Assay used: immunoSEQ multiplex PCR; TCRdb lists only in-frame clones, some missing. This sample has 13,000 or so clones, with about 81% found just once. Each patient experienced a relapse that followed autologous stem cell transplantation, and brentuximab vedotin exposure varied. The material was peripheral blood mononuclear cells (PBMCs), obtained at baseline. The receptors were gathered from a human donor with classical Hodgkin lymphoma.

The chain has TRBV18 and TRBJ1-1; no firm D call. CDR1 is KGHSH, CDR2 LQKENI, per germline. The V gene lost 0 bases and the J gene lost 5 bases, with 7 bases spanning the gap. CDR3 length: 13 amino acids. CDR3: CASSPPAKTEAFF. Here the CDR3 DNA reads TGTGCCAGCTCACCACCGGCGAAGACTGAAGCTTTCTTT.

In its sample, this clone was seen a few times. The rearrangement joins TRBV7-3 to TRBJ2-7; possibly TRBD1 or TRBD2 for D (6 bases each). Looked up from germline, CDR1 is SGHTA and CDR2 is FQGTGA. V lost 2 bases, J lost 6 bases, and 17 bases lay in between. CDR3 size: 15 residues. DNA of the CDR3: TGTGCCAGCAGCTTACTCCGTCCGGGGGCGCTCGAGCAGTACTTC. Translating gives CASSLLRPGALEQYF.

This chain joins TRBV18 and TRBJ1-2, with 7 bases matching TRBD1. The V gene end was trimmed by 4 bases and the J gene end by 8 bases; junction bases not matched to a gene: 10. The CDR3 has 14 residues. Germline CDR1 reads KGHSH; CDR2 reads LQKENI. In DNA, the CDR3 is TGTGCCAGCTCACGTCCAGGGGGACTTGGAGGCTACACCTTC. It encodes CASSRPGGLGGYTF.

The chain has TRBV9 and TRBJ2-7; TRBD2 matches 7 bases. The CDR3 is made up of 14 amino acids. Germline trimming cut 0 bases from V and 3 bases from J; bases unmatched to any gene: 3. From germline, CDR1 is SGDLS and CDR2 YYNGEE. CDR3 in amino acids: CASSVEGGSYEQYF. CDR3 bases: TGTGCCAGCAGCGTAGAAGGCGGGAGCTACGAGCAGTACTTC. Complete variable domain (other parts from reference TRBV9 and TRBJ2-7): DSGVTQTPKHLITATGQRVTLRCSPRSGDLSVYWYQQSLDQGLQFLIQYYNGEERAKGNILERFSAQQFPDLHSELNLSSLELGDSALYFCASSVEGGSYEQYFGPGTRLTVT.

This clone was observed a few times. The chain uses TRBV28 and TRBJ2-7; 7 positions match TRBD2. Germline CDR1 and CDR2: MDHEN and SYDVKM. This CDR3 comprises 16 residues. V gave up 2 bases and J gave up 0 bases; unmatched junction bases: 7. This chain's CDR3 is CASSLAGVPSSYEQYF. In DNA, the CDR3 is TGTGCCAGCAGTTTAGCGGGAGTCCCTAGCTCCTACGAGCAGTACTTC.

This clone was observed once. The chain joins TRBV28 to TRBJ2-7; perhaps D is TRBD1 or TRBD2 (6 bases each). Looked up from germline, CDR1 is MDHEN and CDR2 is SYDVKM. Trimming took off 3 bases at V and 2 bases at J, with 14 bases between the two ends. This CDR3 has 15 residues. Here the CDR3 reads CASSFMGGRTYEQYF. The DNA of the CDR3 is TGTGCCAGCAGTTTTATGGGGGGCCGTACCTACGAGCAGTACTTC.

The chain is built from TRBV2 and TRBJ1-2; TRBD1 agrees at 8 bases. The V gene end was trimmed by 4 bases and the J gene end by 4 bases; junction bases not matched to a gene: 5. This CDR3 is 14 amino acids long. Germline CDR1 is SNHLY and CDR2 is FYNNEI. Written as DNA, the CDR3 is TGTGCCAGCAGTGCCAGGGGGCAGGTCTATGGCTACACCTTC. Protein product: CASSARGQVYGYTF.

To note about this clone: The sample holds other DNA sequences that translate to the same CDR3. This chain connects TRBV5-8 to TRBJ2-5, with D perhaps TRBD1 or TRBD2 (6 bases each). V lost 1 base, J lost 5 bases, and 9 bases lay in between. Per germline, CDR1 SGHTS and CDR2 YDEGEE. The CDR3 loop spans 13 amino acids. The CDR3 bases are TGTGCCAGCAGCTTGAGGGGGAGGGAGACCCAGTACTTC. It translates to CASSLRGRETQYF.

The genes are TRBV4-2 and TRBJ1-1, with unresolved D. V dropped 0 bases and J dropped 7 bases, with 9 bases sitting between them. Germline CDR1 LGHNA, CDR2 YNFKEQ. The CDR3 is 13 amino acids. The CDR3 nucleotides read TGTGCCAGCAGCCAAGAAAGCCAGCTTGAAGCTTTCTTT. Translated, it gives CASSQESQLEAFF.

This clone is a singleton in its sample. The V gene is TRBV28, the J gene TRBJ1-2, with 8 bases matching TRBD1. CDR1 MDHEN and CDR2 SYDVKM come from the germline V gene. The CDR3 totals 13 residues. J lost 6 bases, V lost 4 bases, and 4 bases had no gene match. The CDR3 nucleotides are TGTGCCAGCAGTTCAACGACAGGGGATGGCTACACCTTC. Its protein is CASSSTTGDGYTF.

The chain combines TRBV27 with TRBJ2-7; TRBD1 aligns across 8 bases. The germline V gene has CDR1 MNHEY and CDR2 SMNVEV (reference sequence). The CDR3 sequence is 16 residues long. V lost 5 bases and J lost 3; bases outside the gene matches: 12. CDR3 DNA sequence: TGTGCCAGCAGTCCCTCCCAGGGGGCTTTTATCTACGAGCAGTACTTC. Its translation: CASSPSQGAFIYEQYF.

This chain connects TRBV28 to TRBJ2-2; 9 nucleotides match TRBD1. This CDR3 has 14 residues. The V segment lost 7 bases and the J segment 9 bases; nucleotides outside the gene matches: 9. Germline CDR1 MDHEN, CDR2 SYDVKM. In nucleotides, the CDR3 is TGTGCCAGCATTAAACAGGGGGCTCATCGGGAGCTGTTTTTT. Protein product: CASIKQGAHRELFF.

V usage is TRBV5-1 and J usage is TRBJ2-5, with 7 bases fitting TRBD2. Germline values: CDR1 SGHRS, CDR2 YFSETQ. The CDR3 is 14 residues long. V was clipped by 7 bases and J by 1 base; unmatched bases: 7. The CDR3 reads CASGGGRVQETQYF. CDR3 coding DNA: TGCGCCAGCGGGGGTGGGAGGGTCCAAGAGACCCAGTACTTC.

The chain couples TRBV19 to TRBJ2-5, with D maybe TRBD2 (5 bases). Trimming took off 5 bases at V and 0 bases at J, with 13 bases between the two ends. The CDR3 is 15 residues long. Germline V lookup: CDR1 LNHDA, CDR2 SQIVND (reference sequence). CDR3 nucleotide sequence: TGTGCCAGTAGTCGAGGGATAGCGTACCAAGAGACCCAGTACTTC. Protein sequence: CASSRGIAYQETQYF.

The rearrangement links TRBV28 to TRBJ2-1, with D maybe TRBD2 (5 bases). Germline-derived CDR1 and CDR2 are MDHEN and SYDVKM. This CDR3 is built from 15 residues. V was pared by 4 bases and J by 1 base, with 11 bases between. CDR3 in DNA: TGTGCCAGCAGTTCCCCAGGAGGTTCCTACAATGAGCAGTTCTTC. It specifies CASSSPGGSYNEQFF.

The J gene is TRBJ2-5, the V gene TRBV11-2; 10 bases match TRBD2. After removal of 2 bases from V and 4 bases from J, the junction contained 4 bases not matched to a gene. The germline V gene encodes CDR1 SGHAT and CDR2 FQNNGV. The CDR3 consists of 15 residues. The CDR3 bases are TGTGCCAGCAGCTTACTAGCGGGAGTCGGAGAGACCCAGTACTTC. Translating it yields CASSLLAGVGETQYF.

The J gene is TRBJ2-3, the V gene TRBV7-3, with a possible D match to TRBD2 (6 bases). Germline V gene sequence: CDR1 SGHTA, CDR2 FQGTGA. Trimming stripped 5 bases from V and 6 bases from J, with 15 bases between. This CDR3 comprises 14 residues. The CDR3 region has the DNA TGTGCCAGCAGCCCAAGACTAGATTCCGATACGCAGTATTTT. Translation: CASSPRLDSDTQYF.

The CDR3 DNA reads TGTGCCAGCAGCCGGACAAATTCTCCAGATACGCAGTATTTT. As protein: CASSRTNSPDTQYF. V usage is TRBV5-4 and J usage is TRBJ2-3, with D possibly TRBD1 on 5 matching bases. CDR3 size: 14 residues. Germline V gene lookup returns CDR1 SGHNT and CDR2 YYREEE (reference sequence). The ends were cut back, 4 bases at V and 4 bases at J, with 13 bases in the middle.

V gene TRBV18 combines with J gene TRBJ2-5, with 9 bases aligning to TRBD1. TRBJ2-7 matches the DNA end more closely, so the J call is doubtful. Per germline, CDR1 KGHSH and CDR2 LQKENI. The length of the CDR3 is 17 residues. DNA of the CDR3: TGTGCCAGCTCACCACTACAGGGGGCAATGGGGGCCTACGAGCAGTACTTC. Encoded protein: CASSPLQGAMGAYEQYF.

The rearrangement links TRBV6-4 to TRBJ2-1; D is possibly TRBD1 or TRBD2 (5 bases each). Germline-derived CDR1 and CDR2 are MRHNA and SNTAGT. This CDR3 has 14 amino acids. V lost 2 bases and J lost 5, with 10 bases in between. CDR3 sequence (DNA): TGTGCCAGCAGTGACGAGGGGACGAACAATGAGCAGTTCTTC. Encoded protein: CASSDEGTNNEQFF.

The genes are TRBV29-1 and TRBJ2-2; D gene ambiguous. Per the germline V gene, CDR1 is SQVTM and CDR2 is ANQGSEA. The CDR3 sequence is 12 residues long. The V gene lost 4 bases and the J gene lost 5 bases, with 8 bases spanning the gap. The CDR3 bases are TGCAGCGTTGTTGCCGGGACCGGGGAGCTGTTTTTT. Translation: CSVVAGTGELFF.

This chain connects TRBV28 to TRBJ1-1, with D possibly matching TRBD1 (5 bases). From germline, CDR1 is MDHEN and CDR2 SYDVKM. The V and J ends lost 4 bases and 5 bases respectively, with 14 bases between them. The length of the CDR3 is 14 residues. The CDR3 sequence is CASSSRAWSTEAFF. CDR3 in DNA: TGTGCCAGCAGTTCCAGGGCATGGAGTACTGAAGCTTTCTTT.

The V call is TRBV5-1, the J call TRBJ2-5; TRBD1 or TRBD2 may be the D gene (5 bases each). The germline CDR1 and CDR2 sequences are SGHRS and YFSETQ. This CDR3 spans 15 amino acids. V gave up 0 bases and J gave up 0 bases, with 9 bases separating them. Here the CDR3 DNA reads TGCGCCAGCAGCTTGGCCCCGGGACACCAAGAGACCCAGTACTTC. Translating it yields CASSLAPGHQETQYF.

The chain uses TRBV14 and TRBJ2-7; unclear D gene. The CDR3 totals 14 residues. Trimming stripped 5 bases from V and 0 bases from J, with 11 bases between. From germline, CDR1 is SGHDN and CDR2 FVKESK. The CDR3 loop reads CASSSPLFSYEQYF. The CDR3 DNA sequence: TGTGCCAGCAGCTCACCCCTCTTCTCCTACGAGCAGTACTTC.